This T cell receptor (beta chain) was sequenced in a study of blood T cells in healthy people across ages. CDR3 length: 15 residues. Per the germline V gene, CDR1 is SGHAT and CDR2 is FQNNGV. With V trimmed by 0 bases and J by 7 bases, 5 bases remained unmatched. The authors ran a second PCR of about 7 to 11 cycles using a sample-barcoded 5' primer and a J-beta primer mix. Every sample gave at least 2.5 million paired-end reads containing CDR3. TCRdb fed the 5' RACE reads into MiXCR, producing one record per CDR3 protein. The sample holds fewer than 750,000 distinct CDR3 sequences, around 50% seen once. Study conclusions and caveats: Comparison with aged donors showed that long-lived donors had more naive CD4+ cells and higher diversity. Naive T cell percentage showed a strong correlation with the diversity of TCR beta.

This clonotype showed up just a few times. Its antigen remains unidentified. This receptor was identified in a woman older than 75 in good health. The rearrangement links TRBV11-2 to TRBJ2-3; TRBD2 matches 9 bases. Input material: blood. CDR3 protein: CASSLERGGGYTQYF. The CDR3 nucleotides are TGTGCCAGCAGCTTAGAGCGGGGGGGCGGGTATACGCAGTATTTT. Variable domain in full (rest from reference TRBV11-2 and TRBJ2-3): EAGVAQSPRYKIIEKRQSVAFWCNPISGHATLYWYQQILGQGPKLLIQFQNNGVVDDSQLPKDRFSAERLKGVDSTLKIQPAKLEDSAVYLCASSLERGGGYTQYFGPGTRLTVL.